One sample yielded the 20 T cell receptor beta chains listed below, sequenced in a study of Ad26.COV2.S vaccination and SARS-CoV-2 variants. The protocol was immunoSEQ multiplex PCR, while the TCRdb copy is restricted to in-frame clones and leaves out a portion. The sample yields some 400,000 clones, around 91% seen once. Treatment given: about 20 received Ad26.COV2.S at low or high dose, single or two shots; several received placebo; per-sample allocation not given. It was on day 63 after the first vaccine or placebo injection that samples were taken. This sample comprised peripheral blood, obtained in a trial of Ad26.COV2.S vaccine versus placebo. These receptors originate from a person between 18 and 65 years old who received the Ad26.COV2.S COVID-19 vaccine or a placebo.

The chain uses TRBV29-1 and TRBJ2-7; D may be TRBD2 (6 bases). This CDR3 region has 14 residues. V was shortened by 6 bases and J by 0 bases, with 15 bases between the two germline ends. Germline assignment: CDR1 SQVTM and CDR2 ANQGSEA. The CDR3 DNA reads as TGCAGCGTGGGGGTTGGAGGGAGCTCCTACGAGCAGTACTTC. This gives the protein CSVGVGGSSYEQYF.

This clone was detected once. V usage is TRBV27 and J usage is TRBJ2-1; 7 bases are shared with TRBD2. Trimming removed 3 bases from V and 2 bases from J; junction bases left unmatched: 4. The CDR3 consists of 15 residues. CDR1 MNHEY and CDR2 SMNVEV come from the germline V gene (reference sequence). CDR3 sequence reads: CASSFALATYNEQFF. DNA for the CDR3: TGTGCCAGCAGTTTCGCACTAGCGACCTACAATGAGCAGTTCTTC.

The chain joins TRBV27 to TRBJ2-7; 9 bases match TRBD1. Per germline, CDR1 MNHEY and CDR2 SMNVEV (reference sequence). V shed 3 bases, J shed 6 bases, and the junction held 9 bases outside the gene matches. The CDR3 covers 15 residues. CDR3 coding DNA: TGTGCCAGCAGTTTGACCGGGACAGGGTCCAGCGAGCAGTACTTC. Amino acid sequence: CASSLTGTGSSEQYF.

This clone is a singleton in its sample. The chain links TRBV5-6 to TRBJ2-1; 10 bases are shared with TRBD2. The CDR3 is 15 residues long. V was clipped by 2 bases and J by 8 bases; unmatched bases: 7. Germline CDR1 is SGHDT and CDR2 is YYEEEE. Here the CDR3 DNA reads TGTGCCAGCAGCTTTTTAACTAGCGGGATCTATGAGCAGTTCTTC. Its translation is CASSFLTSGIYEQFF.

The table lists this clone with a few counts. V and J are TRBV28 and TRBJ2-3, with 10 bases aligning to TRBD1. The junction had 5 bases not matched to a gene; V was cut back by 5 bases and J by 3 bases. There are 15 residues in the CDR3. Looked up from germline, CDR1 is MDHEN and CDR2 is SYDVKM. For the CDR3, the DNA is TGTGCCAGCAGTGGGACAGGGGTGTTAACAGATACGCAGTATTTT. Translated, it gives CASSGTGVLTDTQYF.

The chain recombines TRBV7-6 with TRBJ1-5; D unresolved. CDR3 length: 13 amino acids. Trimming took off 2 bases at V and 0 bases at J, with 2 bases between the two ends. The germline V gene encodes CDR1 SGHVS and CDR2 FNYEAQ. The CDR3 loop is CASSLNSNQPQHF. The CDR3 bases are TGTGCCAGCAGCTTAAATAGCAATCAGCCCCAGCATTTT.

The genes are TRBV7-8 and TRBJ1-1; 8 nucleotides line up with TRBD1. The CDR3 consists of 13 residues. Germline CDR1 reads SGHVS; CDR2 reads FQNEAQ. V shed 7 bases and J 11 bases; nucleotides not matched to a gene: 12. The CDR3, as DNA: TGTGCCAGCAACAGCGACAGGGGCGGAGAGGCTTTCTTT. Amino acids: CASNSDRGGEAFF.

This chain connects TRBV7-9 to TRBJ2-2, with 12 bases fitting TRBD1. The germline V gene has CDR1 SEHNR and CDR2 FQNEAQ (reference sequence). V shed 1 base and J 4 bases; nucleotides not matched to a gene: 7. The CDR3 is 18 amino acids. The CDR3 DNA reads TGTGCCAGCAGCTTAGGTGCCGGGACAGGGGGCTTCACCGGGGAGCTGTTTTTT. This gives the protein CASSLGAGTGGFTGELFF.

This chain uses TRBV28 with TRBJ2-3, with 7 bases that match TRBD2. Germline V gives CDR1 MDHEN, CDR2 SYDVKM. V shed 3 bases and J 0 bases; nucleotides not matched to a gene: 6. The CDR3 loop spans 16 amino acids. The DNA for the CDR3 is TGTGCCAGCAGTTTGTTCCTAGCGGCTAGCACAGATACGCAGTATTTT. This encodes CASSLFLAASTDTQYF.

The chain is built from TRBV12-1 and TRBJ2-7; the table gives TRBD2 as D, unverified against the DNA. TRBV12-1 is a pseudogene locus. The CDR3 is 12 amino acids. This chain's CDR3 is CASSPPYLKQYF. For the CDR3, the DNA is TGTGCCAGCAGCCCCCCCTACTTAAAGCAGTACTTC.

The gene calls are TRBV11-2 and TRBJ2-5, with 10 bases matching TRBD1. Germline assignment: CDR1 SGHAT and CDR2 FQNNGV. The CDR3 is 16 residues long. After removal of 2 bases from V and 2 bases from J, the junction contained 5 bases not matched to a gene. DNA of the CDR3: TGTGCCAGCAGCTTATGGTTGGGACAGGGGCAAGAGACCCAGTACTTC. It translates to CASSLWLGQGQETQYF.

This clone was picked up a small number of times. The rearrangement joins TRBV27 to TRBJ1-2, with TRBD1 as a possible D gene (5 bases). Germline V gives CDR1 MNHEY, CDR2 SMNVEV (reference sequence). The germline V and J ends were trimmed by 5 bases and 8 bases, with 18 bases remaining between them. The CDR3 loop spans 14 amino acids. This CDR3 is CASSPSGGGWGYTF. The CDR3 nucleotides read TGTGCCAGCAGTCCTAGCGGCGGGGGTTGGGGCTACACCTTC.

The J gene is TRBJ1-4, the V gene TRBV2; TRBD1 is a possible D gene (5 bases). Germline V gene lookup returns CDR1 SNHLY and CDR2 FYNNEI. The CDR3 has 14 amino acids. V dropped 4 bases and J dropped 5 bases, with 11 bases sitting between them. DNA for the CDR3: TGTGCCAGCAGTGTTTTAGGACAAAATGAAAAACTGTTTTTT. Protein sequence: CASSVLGQNEKLFF.

The sample holds one count of this clone. This chain joins TRBV15 and TRBJ2-7, with 9 bases matching TRBD1. The CDR3 is made up of 14 amino acids. With V trimmed by 5 bases and J by 5 bases, 7 bases remained unmatched. Germline V gene sequence: CDR1 LNHNV, CDR2 YYDKDF (reference sequence). CDR3: CATSARDRAHEQYF. The CDR3 region has the DNA TGTGCCACCAGCGCTCGGGACAGGGCCCACGAGCAGTACTTC.

In this sample, this clone turned up once. The chain carries TRBV29-1 and TRBJ2-7; no clear D gene. The CDR3 is 12 amino acids. Germline values: CDR1 SQVTM, CDR2 ANQGSEA. Deletions cut 4 bases from V and 2 bases from J, with 9 bases between. CDR3 loop: CSVVGGTYEQYF. CDR3 DNA sequence: TGCAGCGTTGTGGGTGGAACCTACGAGCAGTACTTC.

The chain carries TRBV3-1 (or the pseudogene TRBV3-2) and TRBJ1-5; D is ambiguous. In germline, CDR1 is LGHDT, CDR2 YNNKEL (reference sequence). V was cut by 5 bases and J by 3 bases, with 14 bases left in between. The CDR3 length is 15 residues. The CDR3 DNA follows: TGTGCCAGCAGCTTAAATTCGGCCTCCAATCAGCCCCAGCATTTT. Protein product: CASSLNSASNQPQHF.

This clone was seen just once. The J gene is TRBJ1-2, the V gene TRBV23-1, with 9 bases identical to TRBD1. TRBV23-1 is an ORF; its function is uncertain. Trimming took 0 bases from V and 1 from J; bases not matched to a gene: 12. The CDR3 loop spans 19 amino acids. CDR3 loop: CASSQSRDREKGYNYGYTF. The CDR3 coding sequence is TGCGCCAGCAGTCAATCGAGGGACAGGGAGAAGGGGTATAACTATGGCTACACCTTC.

The chain has TRBV29-1 and TRBJ2-7; TRBD1 might be the D (6 bases). The germline gives CDR1 SQVTM, CDR2 ANQGSEA. The CDR3 is made up of 13 amino acids. V lost 5 bases, J lost 4 bases, and 15 bases lay in between. This chain's CDR3 is CSVSPGQIYEQYF. CDR3 DNA: TGCAGCGTTAGCCCTGGACAGATTTACGAGCAGTACTTC.

The chain links TRBV6-5 to TRBJ1-1; D gene unclear. The CDR3 sequence is 12 residues long. Between the trimmed V and J ends, which lost 11 bases and 4 bases, there was a span of 14 bases. Germline-derived CDR1 and CDR2 are MNHEY and SVGAGI. The CDR3: CASLGRGTEAFF. The CDR3 region has the DNA TGTGCCTCACTAGGTCGGGGCACTGAAGCTTTCTTT.

This clone was observed once. The chain joins TRBV28 to TRBJ2-1, with 16 bases fitting TRBD2. Trimming at V came to 6 bases and at J to 4 bases, leaving 6 bases not matched to a gene. Looked up from germline, CDR1 is MDHEN and CDR2 is SYDVKM. The CDR3 is 17 amino acids. The CDR3 DNA sequence: TGTGCCAGCAGCGGGACTAGCGGGAGGGATATATACAATGAGCAGTTCTTC. It translates to CASSGTSGRDIYNEQFF. The complete variable domain, with remaining parts taken from reference TRBV28 and TRBJ2-1, reads DVKVTQSSRYLVKRTGEKVFLECVQDMDHENMFWYRQDPGLGLRLIYFSYDVKMKEKGDIPEGYSVSREKKERFSLILESASTNQTSMYLCASSGTSGRDIYNEQFFGPGTRLTVL.